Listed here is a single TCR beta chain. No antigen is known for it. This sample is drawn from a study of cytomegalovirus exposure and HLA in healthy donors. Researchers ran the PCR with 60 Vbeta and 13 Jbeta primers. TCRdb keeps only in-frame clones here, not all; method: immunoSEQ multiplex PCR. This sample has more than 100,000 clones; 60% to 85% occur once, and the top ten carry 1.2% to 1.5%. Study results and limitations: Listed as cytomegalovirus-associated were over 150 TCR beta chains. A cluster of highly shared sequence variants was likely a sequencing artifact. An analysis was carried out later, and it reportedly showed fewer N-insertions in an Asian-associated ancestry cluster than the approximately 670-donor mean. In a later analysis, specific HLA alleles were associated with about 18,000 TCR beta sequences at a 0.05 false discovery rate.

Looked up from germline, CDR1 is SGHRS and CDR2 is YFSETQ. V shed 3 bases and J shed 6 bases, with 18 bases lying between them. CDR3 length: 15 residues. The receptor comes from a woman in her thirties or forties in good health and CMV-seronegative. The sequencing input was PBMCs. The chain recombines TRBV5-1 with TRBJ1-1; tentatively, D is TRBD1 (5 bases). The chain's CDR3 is CASSYGRGGGPEAFF. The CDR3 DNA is TGCGCCAGCAGCTATGGACGTGGGGGAGGCCCTGAAGCTTTCTTT.